The present TCR beta chain was sequenced within a study of cytomegalovirus exposure and HLA in healthy donors. The V end was cut by 0 bases, the J end by 8 bases, with 8 bases between. Germline CDR1 SGHRS, CDR2 YFSETQ. CDR3 length: 13 amino acids. This table comes from immunoSEQ multiplex PCR, and its TCRdb copy is limited to in-frame clones, with some not included. The table includes about 120,000 clones, approximately 88% detected once. V and J are TRBV5-1 and TRBJ1-4; D not certain. This TCR was recovered from a man aged 18-30 years in good health and CMV-seronegative. The sequenced sample was PBMCs. CDR3 region: CASSLAGSEKLFF. CDR3 sequence (DNA): TGCGCCAGCAGCTTGGCCGGGTCGGAAAAACTGTTTTTT.